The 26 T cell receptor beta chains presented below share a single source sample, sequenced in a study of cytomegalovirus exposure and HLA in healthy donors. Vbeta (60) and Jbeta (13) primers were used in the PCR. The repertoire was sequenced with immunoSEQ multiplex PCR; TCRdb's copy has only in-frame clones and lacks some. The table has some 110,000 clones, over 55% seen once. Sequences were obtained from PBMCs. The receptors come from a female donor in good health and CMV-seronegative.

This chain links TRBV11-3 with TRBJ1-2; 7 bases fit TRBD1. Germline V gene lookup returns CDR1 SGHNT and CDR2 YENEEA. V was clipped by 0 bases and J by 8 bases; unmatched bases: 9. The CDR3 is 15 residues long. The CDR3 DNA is TGTGCCAGCAGCTTAGATACCCCCGGGGGACAGGGCTACACCTTC. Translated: CASSLDTPGGQGYTF.

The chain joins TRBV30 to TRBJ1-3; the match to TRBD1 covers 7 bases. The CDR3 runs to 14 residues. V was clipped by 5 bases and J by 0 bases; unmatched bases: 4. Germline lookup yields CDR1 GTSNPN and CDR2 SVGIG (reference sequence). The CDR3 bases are TGTGCCTGGGCAAGGGGGCACTCTGGAAACACCATATATTTT. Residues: CAWARGHSGNTIYF. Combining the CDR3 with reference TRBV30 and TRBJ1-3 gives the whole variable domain SQTIHQWPATLVQPVGSPLSLECTVEGTSNPNLYWYRQAAGRGLQLLFYSVGIGQISSEVPQNLSASRPQDRQFILSSKKLLLSDSGFYLCAWARGHSGNTIYFGEGSWLTVV.

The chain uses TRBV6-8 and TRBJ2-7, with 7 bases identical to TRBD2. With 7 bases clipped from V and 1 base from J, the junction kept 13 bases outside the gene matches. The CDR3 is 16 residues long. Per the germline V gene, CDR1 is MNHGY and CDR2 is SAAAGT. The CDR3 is CASTPAQRDGSYEQYF. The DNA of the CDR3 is TGTGCCAGCACTCCCGCGCAGCGGGATGGGTCCTACGAGCAGTACTTC.

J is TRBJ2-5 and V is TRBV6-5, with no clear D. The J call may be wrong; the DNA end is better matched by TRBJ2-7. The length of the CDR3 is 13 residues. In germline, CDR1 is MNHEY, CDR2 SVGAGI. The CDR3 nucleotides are TGTGCCAGCAGTCCCCGTCTCCCATACGAGCAGTACTTC. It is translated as CASSPRLPYEQYF.

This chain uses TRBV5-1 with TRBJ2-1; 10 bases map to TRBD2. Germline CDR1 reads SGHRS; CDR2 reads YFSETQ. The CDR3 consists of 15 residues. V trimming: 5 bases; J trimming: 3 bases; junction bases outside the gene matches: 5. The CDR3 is CASRLWTSGYNEQFF. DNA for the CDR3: TGCGCCAGCAGACTTTGGACTAGCGGCTACAATGAGCAGTTCTTC.

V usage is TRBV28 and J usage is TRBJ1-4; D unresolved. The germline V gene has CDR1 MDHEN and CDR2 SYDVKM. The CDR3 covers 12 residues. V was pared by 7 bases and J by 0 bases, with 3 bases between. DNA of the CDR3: TGTGCCAGCACAGCAACTAATGAAAAACTGTTTTTT. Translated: CASTATNEKLFF.

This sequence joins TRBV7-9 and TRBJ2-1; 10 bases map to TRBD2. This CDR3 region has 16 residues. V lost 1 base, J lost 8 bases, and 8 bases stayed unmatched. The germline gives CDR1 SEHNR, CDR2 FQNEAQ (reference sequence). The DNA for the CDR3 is TGTGCCAGCAGCTTAGGAAAGTCTAGCGGGAGTTATGAGCAGTTCTTC. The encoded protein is CASSLGKSSGSYEQFF.

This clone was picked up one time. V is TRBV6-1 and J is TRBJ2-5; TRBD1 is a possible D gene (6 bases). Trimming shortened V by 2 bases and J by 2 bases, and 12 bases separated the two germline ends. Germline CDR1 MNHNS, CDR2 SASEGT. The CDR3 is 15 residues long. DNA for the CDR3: TGTGCCAGCAGTGAATGGGGACACACTCAAGAGACCCAGTACTTC. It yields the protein CASSEWGHTQETQYF.

The CDR3 nucleotides are TGTGCCAGCAGGGAGGGAAGGAGTGAAAAACTGTTTTTT. This codes for CASREGRSEKLFF. The rearrangement joins TRBV7-2 to TRBJ1-4; D uncertain. Between the trimmed V and J ends, which lost 6 bases and 7 bases, there was a span of 12 bases. There are 13 residues in the CDR3. Germline V CDR1 and CDR2: SGHTA, FQGNSA.

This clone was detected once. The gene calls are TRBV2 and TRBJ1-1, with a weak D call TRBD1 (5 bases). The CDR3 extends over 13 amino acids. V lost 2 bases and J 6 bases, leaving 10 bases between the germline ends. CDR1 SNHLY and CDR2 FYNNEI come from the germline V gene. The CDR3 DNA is TGTGCCAGCAGTGAATTGGGACTGCCTGAAGCTTTCTTT. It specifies CASSELGLPEAFF.

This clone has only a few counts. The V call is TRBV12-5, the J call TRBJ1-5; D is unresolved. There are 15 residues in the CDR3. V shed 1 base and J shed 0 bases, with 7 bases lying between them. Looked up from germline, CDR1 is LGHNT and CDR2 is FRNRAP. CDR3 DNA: TGTGCTAGTGGTTTGGGGGCTTTTAGCAATCAGCCCCAGCATTTT. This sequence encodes CASGLGAFSNQPQHF.

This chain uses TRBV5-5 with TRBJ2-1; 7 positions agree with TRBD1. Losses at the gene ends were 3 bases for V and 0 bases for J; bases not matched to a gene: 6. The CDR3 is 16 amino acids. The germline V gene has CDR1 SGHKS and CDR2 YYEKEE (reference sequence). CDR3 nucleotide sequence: TGTGCCAGCAGCTCCCGGACAGGCAGCTCCTACAATGAGCAGTTCTTC. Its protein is CASSSRTGSSYNEQFF.

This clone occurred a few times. The CDR3 reads CASSLEGGANTEAFF. The CDR3 DNA is TGTGCCAGCAGCTTAGAAGGAGGGGCGAACACTGAAGCTTTCTTT. The chain uses TRBV7-2 and TRBJ1-1; the D gene is possibly TRBD1 (5 bases). Germline V gives CDR1 SGHTA, CDR2 FQGNSA. This CDR3 has 15 amino acids. V was shortened by 1 base and J by 1 base, with 10 bases between the two germline ends.

CDR3 sequence reads: CAISPPPDNNEQFF. CDR3 bases: TGTGCCATCAGCCCACCCCCGGACAACAATGAGCAGTTCTTC. The V gene is TRBV10-3, the J gene TRBJ2-1; a possible D gene is TRBD1 (5 bases). The CDR3 runs to 14 residues. Germline V gene sequence: CDR1 ENHRY, CDR2 SYGVKD. V shed 6 bases and J shed 5 bases, with 14 bases lying between them.

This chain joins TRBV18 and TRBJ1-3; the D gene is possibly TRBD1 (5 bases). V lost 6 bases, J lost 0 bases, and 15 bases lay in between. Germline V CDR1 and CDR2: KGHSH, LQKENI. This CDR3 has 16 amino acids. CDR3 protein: CASSFDRNPSGNTIYF. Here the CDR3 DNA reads TGTGCCAGCTCGTTCGACAGAAACCCCTCTGGAAACACCATATATTTT.

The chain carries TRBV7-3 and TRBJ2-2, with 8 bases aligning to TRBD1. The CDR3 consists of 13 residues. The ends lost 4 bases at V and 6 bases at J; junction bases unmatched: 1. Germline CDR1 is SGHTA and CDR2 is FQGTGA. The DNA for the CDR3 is TGTGCCAGCAGCTCAGGGGGCCCCGGGGAGCTGTTTTTT. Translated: CASSSGGPGELFF.

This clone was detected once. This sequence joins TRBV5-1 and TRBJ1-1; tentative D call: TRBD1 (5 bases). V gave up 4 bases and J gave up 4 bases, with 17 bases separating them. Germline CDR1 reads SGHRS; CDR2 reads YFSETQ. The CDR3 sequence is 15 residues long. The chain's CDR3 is CASSPGPTGGTEAFF. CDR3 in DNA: TGCGCCAGCAGCCCAGGGCCCACGGGAGGCACTGAAGCTTTCTTT.

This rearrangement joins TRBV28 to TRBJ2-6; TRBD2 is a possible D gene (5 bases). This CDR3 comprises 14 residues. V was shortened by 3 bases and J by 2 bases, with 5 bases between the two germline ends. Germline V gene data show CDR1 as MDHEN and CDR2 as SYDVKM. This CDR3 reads CASSFGTGANVLTF. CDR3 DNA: TGTGCCAGCAGTTTCGGGACTGGGGCCAACGTCCTGACTTTC. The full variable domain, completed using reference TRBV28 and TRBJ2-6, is DVKVTQSSRYLVKRTGEKVFLECVQDMDHENMFWYRQDPGLGLRLIYFSYDVKMKEKGDIPEGYSVSREKKERFSLILESASTNQTSMYLCASSFGTGANVLTFGAGSRLTVL.

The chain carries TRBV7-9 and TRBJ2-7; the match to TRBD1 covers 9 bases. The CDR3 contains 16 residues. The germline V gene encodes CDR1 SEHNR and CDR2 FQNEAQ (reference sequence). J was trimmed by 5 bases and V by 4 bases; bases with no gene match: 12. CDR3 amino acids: CASSSRTGTGFNEQYF. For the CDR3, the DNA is TGTGCCAGCAGCTCGAGAACCGGGACAGGGTTCAACGAGCAGTACTTC.

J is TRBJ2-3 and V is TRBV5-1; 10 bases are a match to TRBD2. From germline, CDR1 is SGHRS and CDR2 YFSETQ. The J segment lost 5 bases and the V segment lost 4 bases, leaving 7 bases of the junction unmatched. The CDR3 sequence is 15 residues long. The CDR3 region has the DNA TGCGCCAGCAGCCCGGGGACTAGCGAAGTAGATACGCAGTATTTT. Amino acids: CASSPGTSEVDTQYF.

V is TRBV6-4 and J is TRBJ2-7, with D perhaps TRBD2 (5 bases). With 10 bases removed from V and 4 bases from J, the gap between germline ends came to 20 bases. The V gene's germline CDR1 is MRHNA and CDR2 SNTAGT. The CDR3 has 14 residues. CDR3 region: CATERASRFYEQYF. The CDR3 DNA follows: TGTGCCACCGAGAGGGCCTCCCGGTTTTACGAGCAGTACTTC.

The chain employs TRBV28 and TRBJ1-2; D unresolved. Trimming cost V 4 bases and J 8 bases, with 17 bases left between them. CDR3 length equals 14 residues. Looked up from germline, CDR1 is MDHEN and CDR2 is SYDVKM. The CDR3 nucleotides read TGTGCCAGCAGTTCACCGTCCGGGAAAAGGGGCTACACCTTC. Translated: CASSSPSGKRGYTF.

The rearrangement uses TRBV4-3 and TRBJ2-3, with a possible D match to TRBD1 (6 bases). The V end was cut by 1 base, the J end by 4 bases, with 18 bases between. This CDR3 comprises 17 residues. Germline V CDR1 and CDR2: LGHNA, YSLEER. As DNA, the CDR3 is TGCGCCAGCAGCCAAGCCCCCCGGGGCAGGGGCTCAGATACGCAGTATTTT. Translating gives CASSQAPRGRGSDTQYF.

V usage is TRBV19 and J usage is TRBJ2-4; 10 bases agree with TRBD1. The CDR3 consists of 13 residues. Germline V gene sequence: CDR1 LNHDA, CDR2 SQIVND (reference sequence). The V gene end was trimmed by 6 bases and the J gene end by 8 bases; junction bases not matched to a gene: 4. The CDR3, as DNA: TGTGCCAGTAGCCTCGGACAGGGGGACATTCAGTACTTC. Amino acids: CASSLGQGDIQYF.

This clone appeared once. CDR3 sequence reads: CASRGTGVHGYTF. The CDR3 DNA reads TGTGCCAGCAGAGGTACAGGGGTTCATGGCTACACCTTC. This rearrangement joins TRBV6-6 to TRBJ1-2; the match to TRBD1 covers 7 bases. The length of the CDR3 is 13 residues. V was pared by 6 bases and J by 6 bases, with 7 bases of the junction left unmatched. Germline loops: CDR1 MNHNY, CDR2 SVGAGI (reference sequence).

The CDR3 is CASSFVTGYNEQFF. CDR3 sequence (DNA): TGTGCCAGCAGCTTCGTGACAGGCTACAATGAGCAGTTCTTC. V usage is TRBV5-4 and J usage is TRBJ2-1, with D possibly matching TRBD1 (6 bases). V was trimmed by 2 bases and J by 3 bases, leaving 9 bases between them. The CDR3 has 14 residues. Germline CDR1 reads SGHNT; CDR2 reads YYREEE (reference sequence).